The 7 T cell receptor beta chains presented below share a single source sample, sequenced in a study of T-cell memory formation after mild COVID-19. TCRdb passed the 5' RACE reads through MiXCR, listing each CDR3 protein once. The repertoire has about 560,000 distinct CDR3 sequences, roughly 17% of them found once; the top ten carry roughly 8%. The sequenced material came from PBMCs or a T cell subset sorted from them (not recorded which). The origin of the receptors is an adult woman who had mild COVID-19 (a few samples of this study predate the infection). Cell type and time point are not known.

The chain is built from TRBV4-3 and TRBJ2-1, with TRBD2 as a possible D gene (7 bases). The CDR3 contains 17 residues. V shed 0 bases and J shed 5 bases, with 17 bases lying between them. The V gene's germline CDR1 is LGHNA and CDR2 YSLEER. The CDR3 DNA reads TGCGCCAGCAGCCAAGATCGTGGTCAGGGGACTAACAATGAGCAGTTCTTC. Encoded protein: CASSQDRGQGTNNEQFF.

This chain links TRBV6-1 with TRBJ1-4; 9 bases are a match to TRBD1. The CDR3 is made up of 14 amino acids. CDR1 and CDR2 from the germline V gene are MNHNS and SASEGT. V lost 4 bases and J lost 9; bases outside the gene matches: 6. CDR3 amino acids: CASSGGQGRQKLFF. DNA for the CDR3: TGTGCCAGCAGTGGAGGACAGGGGAGGCAAAAACTGTTTTTT.

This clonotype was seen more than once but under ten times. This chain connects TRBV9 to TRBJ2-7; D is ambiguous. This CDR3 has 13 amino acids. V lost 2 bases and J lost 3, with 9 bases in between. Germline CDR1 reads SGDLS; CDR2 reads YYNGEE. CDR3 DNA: TGTGCCAGCAGCGTTAAGCTGCGCTACGAGCAGTACTTC. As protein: CASSVKLRYEQYF.

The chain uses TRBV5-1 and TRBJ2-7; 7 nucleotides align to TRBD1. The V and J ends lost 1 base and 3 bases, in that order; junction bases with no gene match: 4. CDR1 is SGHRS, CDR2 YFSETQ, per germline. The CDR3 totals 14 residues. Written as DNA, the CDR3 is TGCGCCAGCAGCTTGCCGGACAGGCTCTACGAGCAGTACTTC. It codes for CASSLPDRLYEQYF.

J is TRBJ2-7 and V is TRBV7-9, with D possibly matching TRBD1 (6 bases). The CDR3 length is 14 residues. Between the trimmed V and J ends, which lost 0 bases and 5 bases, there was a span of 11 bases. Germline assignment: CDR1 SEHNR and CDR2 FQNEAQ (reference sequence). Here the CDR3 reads CASSLATGHHEQYF. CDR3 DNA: TGTGCCAGCAGCTTAGCTACAGGGCACCACGAGCAGTACTTC.

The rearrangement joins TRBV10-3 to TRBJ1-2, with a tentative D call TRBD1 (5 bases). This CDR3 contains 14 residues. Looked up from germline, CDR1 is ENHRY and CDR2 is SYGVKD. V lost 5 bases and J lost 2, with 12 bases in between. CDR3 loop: CAISMGGRNYGYTF. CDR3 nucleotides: TGTGCCATCAGTATGGGGGGTCGAAACTATGGCTACACCTTC.

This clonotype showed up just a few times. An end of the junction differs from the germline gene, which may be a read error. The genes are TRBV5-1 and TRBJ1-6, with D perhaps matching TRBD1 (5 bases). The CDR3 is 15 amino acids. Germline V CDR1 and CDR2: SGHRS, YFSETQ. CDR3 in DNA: TGCGACAGCAGCTTGAGGACCGGGGGGAATTCACCCCTCCACTTT. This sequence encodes CDSSLRTGGNSPLHF.